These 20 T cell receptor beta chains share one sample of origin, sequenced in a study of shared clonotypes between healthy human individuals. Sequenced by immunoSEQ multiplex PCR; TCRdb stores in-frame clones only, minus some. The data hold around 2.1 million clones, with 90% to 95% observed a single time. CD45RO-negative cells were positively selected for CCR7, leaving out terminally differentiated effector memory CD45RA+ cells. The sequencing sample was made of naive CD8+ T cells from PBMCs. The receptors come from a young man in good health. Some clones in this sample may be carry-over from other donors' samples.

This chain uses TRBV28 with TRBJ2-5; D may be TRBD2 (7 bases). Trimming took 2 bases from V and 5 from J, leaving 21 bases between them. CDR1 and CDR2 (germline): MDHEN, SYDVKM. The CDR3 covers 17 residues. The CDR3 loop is CASSLDLGGEDRETQYF. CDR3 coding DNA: TGTGCCAGCAGTTTAGATTTAGGGGGGGAGGACCGGGAGACCCAGTACTTC. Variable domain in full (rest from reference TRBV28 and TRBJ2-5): DVKVTQSSRYLVKRTGEKVFLECVQDMDHENMFWYRQDPGLGLRLIYFSYDVKMKEKGDIPEGYSVSREKKERFSLILESASTNQTSMYLCASSLDLGGEDRETQYFGPGTRLLVL.

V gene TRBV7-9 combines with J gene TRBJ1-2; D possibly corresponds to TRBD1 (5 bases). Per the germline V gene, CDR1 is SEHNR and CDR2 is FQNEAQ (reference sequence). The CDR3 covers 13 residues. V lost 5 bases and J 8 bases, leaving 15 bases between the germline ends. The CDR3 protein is CASSGRGVEGYTF. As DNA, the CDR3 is TGTGCCAGCAGCGGACGGGGGGTGGAGGGCTACACCTTC.

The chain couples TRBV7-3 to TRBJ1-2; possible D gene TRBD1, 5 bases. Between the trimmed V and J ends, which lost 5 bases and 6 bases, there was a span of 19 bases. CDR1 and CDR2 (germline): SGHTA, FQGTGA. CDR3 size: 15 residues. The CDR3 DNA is TGTGCCAGCAGCCTCACCGGGGGGGTTGAGGATGGCTACACCTTC. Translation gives CASSLTGGVEDGYTF.

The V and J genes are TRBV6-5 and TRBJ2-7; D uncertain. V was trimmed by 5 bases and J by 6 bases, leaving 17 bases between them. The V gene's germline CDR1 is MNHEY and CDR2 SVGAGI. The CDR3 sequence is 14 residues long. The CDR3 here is CASSIDRLLVEQYF. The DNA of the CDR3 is TGTGCCAGCAGTATAGACCGTCTCCTGGTCGAGCAGTACTTC.

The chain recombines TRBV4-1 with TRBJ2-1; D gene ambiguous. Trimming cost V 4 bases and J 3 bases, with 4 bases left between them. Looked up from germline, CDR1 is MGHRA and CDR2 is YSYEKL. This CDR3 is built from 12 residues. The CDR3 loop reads CASSPNYNEQFF. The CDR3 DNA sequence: TGCGCCAGCAGCCCTAACTACAATGAGCAGTTCTTC.

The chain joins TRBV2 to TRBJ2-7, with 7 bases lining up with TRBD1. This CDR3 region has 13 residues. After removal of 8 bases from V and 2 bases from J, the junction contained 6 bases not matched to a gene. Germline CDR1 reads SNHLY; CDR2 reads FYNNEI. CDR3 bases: TGTGCCAGCCTCGGACAGGTTCCCTACGAGCAGTACTTC. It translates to CASLGQVPYEQYF. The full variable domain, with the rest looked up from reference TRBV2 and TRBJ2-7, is EPEVTQTPSHQVTQMGQEVILRCVPISNHLYFYWYRQILGQKVEFLVSFYNNEISEKSEIFDDQFSVERPDGSNFTLKIRSTKLEDSAMYFCASLGQVPYEQYFGPGTRLTVT.

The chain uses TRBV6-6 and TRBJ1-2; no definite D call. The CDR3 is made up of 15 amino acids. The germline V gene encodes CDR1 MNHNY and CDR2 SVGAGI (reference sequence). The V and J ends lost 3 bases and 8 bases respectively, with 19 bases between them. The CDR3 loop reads CASSYRSGEGRGYTF. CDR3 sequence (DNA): TGTGCCAGCAGTTATAGATCTGGGGAGGGTAGAGGCTACACCTTC.

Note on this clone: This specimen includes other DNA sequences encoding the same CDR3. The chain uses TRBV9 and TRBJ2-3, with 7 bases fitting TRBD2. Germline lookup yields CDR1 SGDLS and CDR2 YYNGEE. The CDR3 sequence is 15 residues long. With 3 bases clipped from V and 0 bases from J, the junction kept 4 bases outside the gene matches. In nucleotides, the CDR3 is TGTGCCAGCAGCGGTAGCGGGCGGAGCACAGATACGCAGTATTTT. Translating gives CASSGSGRSTDTQYF.

CDR3 DNA: TGTGCCAGCACCCCCAGTGTGGACTATGGCTACACCTTC. It encodes CASTPSVDYGYTF. V gene TRBV6-5 combines with J gene TRBJ1-2; D is undetermined. The CDR3 extends over 13 amino acids. V was pared by 7 bases and J by 3 bases, with 12 bases between. Germline V gene sequence: CDR1 MNHEY, CDR2 SVGAGI.

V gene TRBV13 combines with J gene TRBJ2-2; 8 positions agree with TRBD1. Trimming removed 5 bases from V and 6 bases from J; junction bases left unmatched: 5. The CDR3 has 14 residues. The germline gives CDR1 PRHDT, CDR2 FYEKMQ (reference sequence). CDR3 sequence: CASSGGTGPGELFF. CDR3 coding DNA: TGTGCCAGCAGCGGCGGGACAGGTCCCGGGGAGCTGTTTTTT.

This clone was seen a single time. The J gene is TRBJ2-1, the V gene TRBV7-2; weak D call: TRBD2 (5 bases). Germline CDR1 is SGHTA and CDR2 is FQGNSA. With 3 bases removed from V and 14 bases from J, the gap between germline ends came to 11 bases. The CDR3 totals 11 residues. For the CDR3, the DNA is TGTGCCAGCAGCTTTAGCGAGCAGGAGTTCTTC. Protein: CASSFSEQEFF.

The CDR3 DNA follows: TGTGCCACCGGGCGCGGGAGGTCCTACAATGAGCAGTTCTTC. Its translation: CATGRGRSYNEQFF. This chain joins TRBV28 and TRBJ2-1; 8 bases are shared with TRBD2. Germline V gene lookup returns CDR1 MDHEN and CDR2 SYDVKM. V was pared by 10 bases and J by 1 base, with 6 bases of the junction left unmatched. The CDR3 has 14 residues. Supplemented by reference TRBV28 and TRBJ2-1, the full variable domain reads DVKVTQSSRYLVKRTGEKVFLECVQDMDHENMFWYRQDPGLGLRLIYFSYDVKMKEKGDIPEGYSVSREKKERFSLILESASTNQTSMYLCATGRGRSYNEQFFGPGTRLTVL.

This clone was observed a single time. CDR3 bases: TGTGCCAGCAGTCCCCCCCCGGGACTAGATGACAATGAGCAGTTCTTC. Its protein product is CASSPPPGLDDNEQFF. This rearrangement joins TRBV6-6 to TRBJ2-1, with 8 bases lining up with TRBD2. V was clipped by 5 bases and J by 5 bases; unmatched bases: 11. CDR3 size: 16 residues. Germline V CDR1 and CDR2: MNHNY, SVGAGI (reference sequence).

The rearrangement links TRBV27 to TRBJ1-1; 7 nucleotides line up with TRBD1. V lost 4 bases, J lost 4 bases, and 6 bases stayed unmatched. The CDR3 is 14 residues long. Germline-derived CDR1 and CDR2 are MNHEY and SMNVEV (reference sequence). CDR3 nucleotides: TGTGCCAGCAGTTCCAATCCAGGGGGCACTGAAGCTTTCTTT. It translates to CASSSNPGGTEAFF.

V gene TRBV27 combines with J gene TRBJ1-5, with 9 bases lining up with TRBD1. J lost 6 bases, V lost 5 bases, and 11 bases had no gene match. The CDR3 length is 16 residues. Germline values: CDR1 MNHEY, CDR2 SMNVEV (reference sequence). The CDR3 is CASSAQGTGLAQPQHF. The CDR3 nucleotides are TGTGCCAGCAGTGCCCAGGGGACAGGGCTCGCTCAGCCCCAGCATTTT.

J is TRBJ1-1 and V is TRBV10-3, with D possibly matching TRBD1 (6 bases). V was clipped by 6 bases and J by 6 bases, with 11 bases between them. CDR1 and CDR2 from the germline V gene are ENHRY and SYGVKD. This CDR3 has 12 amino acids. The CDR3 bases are TGTGCCATCAGAGAAGGGGGTCCTGAAGCTTTCTTT. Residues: CAIREGGPEAFF.

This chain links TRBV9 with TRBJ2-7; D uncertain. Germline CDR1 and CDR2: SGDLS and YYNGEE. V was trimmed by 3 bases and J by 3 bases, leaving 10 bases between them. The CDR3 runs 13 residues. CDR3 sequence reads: CASSDADGYEQYF. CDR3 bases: TGTGCCAGCAGCGATGCCGACGGCTACGAGCAGTACTTC.

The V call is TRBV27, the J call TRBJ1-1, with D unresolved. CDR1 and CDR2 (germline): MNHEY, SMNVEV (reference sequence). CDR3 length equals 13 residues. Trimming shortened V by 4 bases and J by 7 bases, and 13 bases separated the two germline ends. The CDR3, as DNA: TGTGCCAGCAGTTGGTCCGGCAGGCTTGAAGCTTTCTTT. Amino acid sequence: CASSWSGRLEAFF.

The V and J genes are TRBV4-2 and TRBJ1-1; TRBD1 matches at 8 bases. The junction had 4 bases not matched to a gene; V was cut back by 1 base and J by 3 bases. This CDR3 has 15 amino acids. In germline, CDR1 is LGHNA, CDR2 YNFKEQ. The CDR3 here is CASSQGQGYDTEAFF. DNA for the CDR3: TGTGCCAGCAGCCAAGGACAGGGGTATGACACTGAAGCTTTCTTT.

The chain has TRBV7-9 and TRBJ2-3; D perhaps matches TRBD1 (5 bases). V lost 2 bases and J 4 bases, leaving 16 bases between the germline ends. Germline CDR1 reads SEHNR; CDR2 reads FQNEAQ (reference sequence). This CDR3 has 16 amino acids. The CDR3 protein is CASSLLTDIRADTQYF. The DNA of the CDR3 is TGTGCCAGCAGCTTACTAACGGACATCCGGGCAGATACGCAGTATTTT.